This TCR beta chain was captured by sequencing in a study of cytomegalovirus exposure and HLA in healthy donors. The overall study: Across 350 to 500 genotyped donors, 81% landed in the Caucasian-associated ancestry cluster.

Study-level points and caveats: Altogether, around 160 TCR beta chains were recorded as cytomegalovirus-associated. A prior analysis recorded that most TCR beta V segments were productive about 87% or about 30% of the time. Reportedly, a later analysis found an Asian-associated ancestry cluster had fewer N-insertions than the approximately 670-donor mean.

The CDR3 is made up of 14 amino acids. Germline V gene lookup returns CDR1 MNHNY and CDR2 SVGAGI (reference sequence). The germline V and J ends were trimmed by 3 bases and 7 bases, with 15 bases remaining between them. As concerns this clone: Its specificity is not known.

Primers for the PCR totalled 60 Vbeta and 13 Jbeta. Profiled with immunoSEQ multiplex PCR; TCRdb holds only in-frame clones, not every one. This table has approximately 130,000 clones, roughly 71% appearing once. Sequences were obtained from PBMCs. The clonotype originates from a middle-aged woman in good health and CMV-seropositive. The chain employs TRBV6-6 and TRBJ2-5, with D unresolved. CDR3 amino acids: CASSYAPEAPTQYF. The CDR3 region has the DNA TGTGCCAGCAGTTATGCCCCTGAGGCCCCGACCCAGTACTTC.